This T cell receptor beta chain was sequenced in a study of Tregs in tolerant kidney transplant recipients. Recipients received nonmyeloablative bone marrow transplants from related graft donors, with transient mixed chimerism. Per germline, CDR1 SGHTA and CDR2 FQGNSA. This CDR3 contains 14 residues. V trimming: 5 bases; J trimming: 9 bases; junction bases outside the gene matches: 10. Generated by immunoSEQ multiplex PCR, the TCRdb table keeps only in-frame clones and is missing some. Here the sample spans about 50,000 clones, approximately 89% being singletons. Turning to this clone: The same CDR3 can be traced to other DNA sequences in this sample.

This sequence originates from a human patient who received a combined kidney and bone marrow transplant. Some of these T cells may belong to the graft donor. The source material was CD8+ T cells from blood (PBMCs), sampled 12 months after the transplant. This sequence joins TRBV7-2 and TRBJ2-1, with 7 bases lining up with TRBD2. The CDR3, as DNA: TGTGCCAGCAGCCATAGCGGGCCCCTTGGTGAGCAGTTCTTC. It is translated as CASSHSGPLGEQFF.